Presented here are 25 T cell receptor beta chains from one specimen sequenced in a study of blood T cell repertoires in COVID-19 (dated by TCRdb to the early 2020s). The library was prepared using the immunoSEQ multiplex PCR assay. As stored in TCRdb, this immuneACCESS dataset retains in-frame rearrangements with V and J assigned. A fraction of the clones does not appear; measured against another copy, unresolved V genes explain less than half of the discrepancy, and the remainder lacks a known reason. The table for this sample lists around 330,000 clones; around 85% of them were counted only once. Under 2% of the sample rests with the top ten. Material for sequencing was PBMCs or T cells enriched from blood (not recorded which). All receptors derive from a woman younger than 45 who had been exposed to COVID-19.

V gene TRBV5-6 combines with J gene TRBJ2-1; 11 bases fit TRBD2. V lost 3 bases, J lost 9 bases, and 8 bases stayed unmatched. Germline loops: CDR1 SGHDT, CDR2 YYEEEE. The CDR3 is 15 amino acids. The CDR3 reads CASSSLLAGGLEQFF. CDR3 in DNA: TGTGCCAGCAGCTCCCTCTTAGCGGGAGGGCTTGAGCAGTTCTTC.

This chain links TRBV24-1 with TRBJ1-4; D is unclear. The germline V gene has CDR1 KGHDR and CDR2 SFDVKD. The CDR3 runs 15 residues. V was cut by 3 bases and J by 10 bases, with 17 bases left in between. The CDR3 nucleotides read TGTGCCACCAGTGATAGAGAATCTCCAGGTGGAAAACTGTTTTTT. Its protein product is CATSDRESPGGKLFF.

This chain connects TRBV12-5 to TRBJ2-7, with no clear D. Trimming took off 1 base at V and 4 bases at J, with 5 bases between the two ends. The germline V gene has CDR1 LGHNT and CDR2 FRNRAP. This CDR3 comprises 12 residues. The CDR3 loop reads CASGLAGYEQYF. DNA of the CDR3: TGTGCTAGTGGTTTGGCGGGTTACGAGCAGTACTTC.

This clone was observed once. This chain links TRBV11-2 with TRBJ2-7, with D possibly being TRBD2 (6 bases). CDR1 SGHAT and CDR2 FQNNGV come from the germline V gene. Between the trimmed V and J ends, which lost 3 bases and 4 bases, there was a span of 13 bases. The CDR3 extends over 14 amino acids. CDR3 nucleotides: TGTGCCAGCAGCTTTACGGGTGGAGGGTACGAGCAGTACTTC. It encodes CASSFTGGGYEQYF.

The genes are TRBV5-4 and TRBJ1-1; D is perhaps TRBD1 (5 bases). V lost 4 bases to trimming and J lost 6 bases, with 13 bases between them. This CDR3 comprises 13 residues. CDR1 SGHNT and CDR2 YYREEE come from the germline V gene (reference sequence). The CDR3 spells CASSQRAGSEAFF. The CDR3 DNA reads as TGTGCCAGCAGCCAAAGGGCAGGGTCTGAAGCTTTCTTT.

The rearrangement links TRBV10-1 to TRBJ1-5; 9 positions match TRBD1. V lost 10 bases, J lost 0 bases, and 10 bases stayed unmatched. Germline CDR1 is WNHNN and CDR2 is SYGVQD (reference sequence). The CDR3 contains 16 residues. The CDR3 region has the DNA TGCGCCAACTCCGGGACAGGGACGTATAGCAATCAGCCCCAGCATTTT. Translated: CANSGTGTYSNQPQHF.

The chain couples TRBV30 to TRBJ2-7; weak D call: TRBD1 (6 bases). Germline lookup yields CDR1 GTSNPN and CDR2 SVGIG (reference sequence). V lost 4 bases and J 0 bases, leaving 13 bases between the germline ends. This CDR3 contains 14 residues. The CDR3 region is CAWTSGVGSYEQYF. The CDR3 coding sequence is TGTGCCTGGACCTCAGGGGTTGGCTCCTACGAGCAGTACTTC.

The chain carries TRBV19 and TRBJ2-7; D is possibly TRBD1 (6 bases). V was pared by 4 bases and J by 0 bases, with 10 bases between. CDR3 length: 14 amino acids. Looked up from germline, CDR1 is LNHDA and CDR2 is SQIVND (reference sequence). In nucleotides, the CDR3 is TGTGCCAGTAGTACAGGGGCCAGCTCCTACGAGCAGTACTTC. Translated: CASSTGASSYEQYF.

This clone was counted only a few times. This rearrangement joins TRBV14 to TRBJ2-7; 10 positions agree with TRBD1. The V and J ends lost 4 bases and 6 bases, in that order; junction bases with no gene match: 6. The V gene's germline CDR1 is SGHDN and CDR2 FVKESK. CDR3 length: 14 residues. DNA for the CDR3: TGTGCCAGCAGCCCACGGACAGGGGGAAGCGAGCAGTACTTC. It yields the protein CASSPRTGGSEQYF.

In this sample, this clone turned up once. This sequence joins TRBV3-1 (or the pseudogene TRBV3-2) and TRBJ2-3; 12 nucleotides align to TRBD2. The CDR3 covers 15 residues. The V segment lost 6 bases and the J segment 6 bases; nucleotides outside the gene matches: 7. Per germline, CDR1 LGHDT and CDR2 YNNKEL (reference sequence). CDR3 in amino acids: CASRASGGEWDTQYF. The CDR3 bases are TGTGCCAGCAGAGCTAGCGGGGGGGAGTGGGATACGCAGTATTTT.

The chain carries TRBV18 and TRBJ2-5, with 10 bases lining up with TRBD1. The germline V gene encodes CDR1 KGHSH and CDR2 LQKENI. V dropped 6 bases and J dropped 5; count of bases not matched to a gene: 9. The CDR3 covers 15 residues. CDR3 sequence reads: CASSRDRGRAETQYF. Written as DNA, the CDR3 is TGTGCCAGCTCCCGCGACAGGGGGCGTGCGGAGACCCAGTACTTC.

The V gene is TRBV27, the J gene TRBJ1-5, with a possible D match to TRBD1 (5 bases). From germline, CDR1 is MNHEY and CDR2 SMNVEV (reference sequence). The CDR3 sequence is 17 residues long. Trimming took 3 bases from V and 4 from J, leaving 19 bases between them. The CDR3 is CASSFMGPKGVNQPQHF. The CDR3, as DNA: TGTGCCAGCAGTTTTATGGGGCCGAAAGGGGTTAATCAGCCCCAGCATTTT.

This chain links TRBV5-8 with TRBJ1-4, with TRBD1 as a possible D gene (6 bases). There are 17 residues in the CDR3. V lost 0 bases, J lost 4 bases, and 16 bases lay in between. Germline-derived CDR1 and CDR2 are SGHTS and YDEGEE. The CDR3 nucleotides read TGTGCCAGCAGCTTGGAGCACGGGGGGCAGGTTAATGAAAAACTGTTTTTT. Protein product: CASSLEHGGQVNEKLFF.

This clone showed up many times. The V gene is TRBV28, the J gene TRBJ1-2, with D possibly TRBD1 on 6 matching bases. V was shortened by 5 bases and J by 5 bases, with 15 bases between the two germline ends. The CDR3 covers 14 residues. Germline-derived CDR1 and CDR2 are MDHEN and SYDVKM. CDR3 sequence (DNA): TGTGCCAGCAGTGTCCGCAGGGGACGGTATGGCTACACCTTC. Translating gives CASSVRRGRYGYTF.

This chain uses TRBV28 with TRBJ1-2, with a possible D match to TRBD1 (5 bases). The length of the CDR3 is 12 residues. The V end was cut by 6 bases, the J end by 4 bases, with 9 bases between. The germline V gene has CDR1 MDHEN and CDR2 SYDVKM. CDR3 bases: TGTGCCAGCAGCATCCAGGGCTATGGCTACACCTTC. Protein sequence: CASSIQGYGYTF.

The chain uses TRBV11-1 and TRBJ1-1; TRBD1 agrees at 8 bases. Trimming took 5 bases from V and 1 from J; bases not matched to a gene: 3. Germline CDR1 is SGHAT and CDR2 is FQDESV (reference sequence). The length of the CDR3 is 14 residues. CDR3 amino acids: CASSVQGGNTEAFF. The CDR3 nucleotides read TGTGCCAGCAGCGTACAGGGGGGGAACACTGAAGCTTTCTTT.

The rearrangement links TRBV29-1 to TRBJ2-1, with 9 bases lining up with TRBD2. Germline V gene lookup returns CDR1 SQVTM and CDR2 ANQGSEA. This CDR3 is 13 amino acids long. V lost 4 bases to trimming and J lost 5 bases; unmatched junction nucleotides: 3. The chain's CDR3 is CSVVLAGHNEQFF. Written as DNA, the CDR3 is TGCAGCGTTGTACTAGCGGGTCACAATGAGCAGTTCTTC.

This rearrangement joins TRBV5-1 to TRBJ1-1; D unclear. The V gene's germline CDR1 is SGHRS and CDR2 YFSETQ. V was shortened by 1 base and J by 1 base, with 8 bases between the two germline ends. The CDR3 totals 14 residues. The CDR3 here is CASSLTMSNTEAFF. As DNA, the CDR3 is TGCGCCAGCAGCTTGACAATGTCGAACACTGAAGCTTTCTTT.

The chain recombines TRBV6-2 or TRBV6-3 with TRBJ2-1; no definite D call. The CDR3 runs to 12 residues. Trimming pared 4 bases from V and 8 bases from J, leaving 9 bases between. Germline V gene lookup returns CDR1 MNHEY and CDR2 SVGEGT. CDR3 sequence: CASSFESYEQFF. CDR3 bases: TGTGCCAGCAGTTTTGAGAGTTATGAGCAGTTCTTC.

The gene calls are TRBV5-4 and TRBJ2-5; D remains unclear. The germline V gene has CDR1 SGHNT and CDR2 YYREEE (reference sequence). V was pared by 3 bases and J by 9 bases, with 12 bases between. This CDR3 has 12 amino acids. In nucleotides, the CDR3 is TGTGCCAGCAGCTCGAGTCTTGAGGCCCAGTACTTC. This translates into CASSSSLEAQYF.

This clone was seen a single time. The rearrangement uses TRBV4-1 and TRBJ2-5, with TRBD2 matching over 10 bases. CDR1 is MGHRA, CDR2 YSYEKL, per germline. V lost 3 bases and J lost 3; bases outside the gene matches: 4. The CDR3 consists of 15 residues. The CDR3 DNA follows: TGCGCCAGCAGCCATATTGGACTAGCGGAAGAGACCCAGTACTTC. Protein product: CASSHIGLAEETQYF.

The V call is TRBV9, the J call TRBJ1-6; 7 positions agree with TRBD1. Germline V CDR1 and CDR2: SGDLS, YYNGEE. J was trimmed by 9 bases and V by 0 bases; bases with no gene match: 6. This CDR3 contains 15 residues. CDR3 DNA sequence: TGTGCCAGCAGCGTAGCTGTCGCAGGGGGTTCACCCCTCCACTTT. Protein: CASSVAVAGGSPLHF.

As concerns this clone: Other DNA sequences within the sample encode an identical CDR3. The chain has TRBV5-1 and TRBJ1-1; a possible D gene is TRBD1 (5 bases). V was shortened by 2 bases and J by 3 bases, with 8 bases between the two germline ends. There are 13 residues in the CDR3. CDR1 is SGHRS, CDR2 YFSETQ, per germline. CDR3 coding DNA: TGCGCCAGCAGCTTAGCGGGGGACACTGAAGCTTTCTTT. It codes for CASSLAGDTEAFF.

The genes are TRBV6-1 and TRBJ2-1, with 7 bases fitting TRBD2. The CDR3 sequence is 16 residues long. The V gene's germline CDR1 is MNHNS and CDR2 SASEGT. The junction had 8 bases not matched to a gene; V was cut back by 2 bases and J by 4 bases. The CDR3 reads CASSELGDYRYNEQFF. CDR3 nucleotides: TGTGCCAGCAGTGAATTAGGGGACTATCGTTACAATGAGCAGTTCTTC.

The chain recombines TRBV30 with TRBJ2-3; 9 positions agree with TRBD2. CDR1 is GTSNPN and CDR2 is SVGIG in the germline V gene (reference sequence). J lost 3 bases, V lost 4 bases, and 2 bases had no gene match. The CDR3 totals 13 residues. CDR3 DNA: TGTGCCTGGAATGCGGGAGGGACAGATACGCAGTATTTT. It is translated as CAWNAGGTDTQYF.